The 30 T cell receptor beta chains below were found in one sample sequenced in a study of T cell clonotyping in hematopoietic cell transplantation (dated by TCRdb to the early 2020s). Library prep was done by the immunoSEQ multiplex PCR assay. The source is immuneACCESS, and TCRdb retained only in-frame sequences with V and J called. Part of the clones is not carried over; for the studies checked, unresolved V genes explain less than half of this, and the remainder is unexplained. The sample contains about 29,000 clones, more than 60% of them found a single time. Of the sample, 5.5% to 8% falls within the top ten clones. Sample time point, as interpreted from the label and publication: recipient sample about 28 days before transplant, after cytoreduction. Specimen: peripheral blood mononuclear cells, collected before stem cell transplant. These receptors were collected from a woman in her 30s with chronic myeloid leukemia. Some clones in this sample may be carry-over from other donors' samples.

The chain couples TRBV6-5 to TRBJ1-2, with D possibly matching TRBD1 (5 bases). CDR3 length: 15 residues. Trimming pared 4 bases from V and 5 bases from J, leaving 17 bases between. Germline V gives CDR1 MNHEY, CDR2 SVGAGI. The chain's CDR3 is CASSSRQYGAYGYTF. For the CDR3, the DNA is TGTGCCAGCAGTTCCAGACAGTACGGGGCTTATGGCTACACCTTC.

The chain couples TRBV11-2 to TRBJ2-3, with D tentatively TRBD1 (5 bases). Germline CDR1 and CDR2: SGHAT and FQNNGV. The CDR3 totals 12 residues. V lost 1 base to trimming and J lost 6 bases, with 5 bases between them. The DNA for the CDR3 is TGTGCCAGCAGCTTAGGGGGCGATACGCAGTATTTT. Its protein is CASSLGGDTQYF.

The rearrangement uses TRBV5-1 and TRBJ2-7, with D possibly matching TRBD1 (5 bases). Germline values: CDR1 SGHRS, CDR2 YFSETQ. There are 15 residues in the CDR3. V lost 1 base and J lost 5, with 16 bases in between. In DNA form, the CDR3 reads TGCGCCAGCAGCTTGCGACAGCGATTCCTGGACGAGCAGTACTTC. It codes for CASSLRQRFLDEQYF.

The rearrangement links TRBV28 to TRBJ1-1; no reliable D call. V shed 7 bases and J shed 0 bases, with 12 bases lying between them. The germline gives CDR1 MDHEN, CDR2 SYDVKM. CDR3 length: 14 amino acids. The CDR3 region has the DNA TGTGCCAGCAAGGAAGGCAGAATGAACACTGAAGCTTTCTTT. Translated: CASKEGRMNTEAFF.

The chain links TRBV4-1 to TRBJ2-7; maybe TRBD1 (6 bases). Germline CDR1 reads MGHRA; CDR2 reads YSYEKL. CDR3 size: 15 residues. V lost 4 bases to trimming and J lost 0 bases, with 13 bases between them. The CDR3 protein is CASSLWDTSSYEQYF. The CDR3 DNA is TGCGCCAGCAGCCTCTGGGACACAAGCTCCTACGAGCAGTACTTC.

The genes are TRBV5-8 and TRBJ1-5; D remains unclear. Germline CDR1 SGHTS, CDR2 YDEGEE. This CDR3 has 14 amino acids. The V and J ends lost 4 bases and 2 bases respectively, with 10 bases between them. The DNA of the CDR3 is TGTGCCAGCAGCGCCCGGGTGGGCAATCAGCCCCAGCATTTT. Amino acids: CASSARVGNQPQHF.

The chain combines TRBV4-3 with TRBJ1-4, with D possibly being TRBD1 (6 bases). Trimming pared 0 bases from V and 3 bases from J, leaving 11 bases between. This CDR3 contains 16 residues. Germline CDR1 LGHNA, CDR2 YSLEER. This CDR3 is CASSQEWGRPNEKLFF. CDR3 coding DNA: TGCGCCAGCAGCCAAGAATGGGGGCGGCCTAATGAAAAACTGTTTTTT.

CDR3 sequence: CASSPSLTSGYEQYF. The CDR3 DNA reads as TGTGCCAGCAGTCCTTCCCTTACTAGCGGCTACGAGCAGTACTTC. This chain links TRBV7-6 with TRBJ2-7; TRBD2 matches 8 bases. The V and J ends lost 6 bases and 3 bases, in that order; junction bases with no gene match: 10. This CDR3 has 15 amino acids. The V gene's germline CDR1 is SGHVS and CDR2 FNYEAQ.

This chain uses TRBV30 with TRBJ1-1; perhaps TRBD1 as D (6 bases). The CDR3 is 14 residues long. Germline assignment: CDR1 GTSNPN and CDR2 SVGIG (reference sequence). V shed 3 bases and J shed 5 bases, with 16 bases lying between them. The CDR3 is CAWSWGGGETEAFF. CDR3 DNA: TGTGCCTGGAGCTGGGGGGGCGGAGAGACTGAAGCTTTCTTT.

V usage is TRBV2 and J usage is TRBJ2-7; D perhaps matches TRBD1 (6 bases). V was trimmed by 8 bases and J by 3 bases, leaving 20 bases between them. CDR1 is SNHLY and CDR2 is FYNNEI in the germline V gene. The CDR3 totals 15 residues. The CDR3 loop is CASLHLQGINYEQYF. For the CDR3, the DNA is TGTGCCAGCCTCCATTTACAGGGAATAAACTACGAGCAGTACTTC.

The J gene is TRBJ2-7, the V gene TRBV5-1; D gene unclear. The CDR3 loop spans 15 amino acids. Germline V gene data show CDR1 as SGHRS and CDR2 as YFSETQ. Deletions cut 6 bases from V and 3 bases from J, with 19 bases between. The CDR3 protein is CASTPRVSVSYEQYV. CDR3 sequence (DNA): TGCGCCAGCACCCCCCGGGTATCAGTTAGCTACGAGCAGTACGTC.

This sequence joins TRBV7-9 and TRBJ1-2; D remains ambiguous. Trimming pared 2 bases from V and 0 bases from J, leaving 13 bases between. The CDR3 is made up of 16 amino acids. Per germline, CDR1 SEHNR and CDR2 FQNEAQ (reference sequence). The CDR3 nucleotides read TGTGCCAGCAGCTTACCCCTTCACCAAGCTAACTATGGCTACACCTTC. It codes for CASSLPLHQANYGYTF.

This chain links TRBV25-1 with TRBJ1-3, with D hard to call. The V and J ends lost 7 bases and 4 bases respectively, with 11 bases between them. In germline, CDR1 is MGHDK, CDR2 SYGVNS. There are 13 residues in the CDR3. DNA of the CDR3: TGTGCCAGCAATTACGGGGTAGGAAACACCATATATTTT. Protein sequence: CASNYGVGNTIYF.

This clone was detected only once. The chain uses TRBV6-6 and TRBJ2-7, with D unclear. The CDR3 sequence is 11 residues long. The ends were cut back, 6 bases at V and 6 bases at J, with 9 bases in the middle. The germline CDR1 and CDR2 sequences are MNHNY and SVGAGI (reference sequence). The CDR3 coding sequence is TGTGCCAGCAGGGAACGGGCCGAGCAGTACTTC. This encodes CASRERAEQYF.

The V gene is TRBV5-4, the J gene TRBJ1-1, with D tentatively TRBD1 (5 bases). The ends were cut back, 5 bases at V and 1 base at J, with 12 bases in the middle. The CDR3 is made up of 14 amino acids. Per germline, CDR1 SGHNT and CDR2 YYREEE (reference sequence). CDR3 protein: CASRGGLENTEAFF. The CDR3 DNA reads as TGTGCCAGCAGGGGGGGACTAGAGAACACTGAAGCTTTCTTT.

V and J are TRBV6-5 and TRBJ1-6, with a weak D call TRBD1 (5 bases). CDR3 length: 15 residues. Germline values: CDR1 MNHEY, CDR2 SVGAGI. Trimming left V 6 bases short and J 8 bases short, with 17 bases between. CDR3 in amino acids: CASRVQVSRDSPLHF. The CDR3 nucleotides are TGTGCCAGCAGGGTACAGGTCTCTCGGGATTCACCCCTCCACTTT.

V gene TRBV27 combines with J gene TRBJ1-6; unclear D gene. The ends were cut back, 3 bases at V and 10 bases at J, with 7 bases in the middle. The CDR3 consists of 12 residues. Per germline, CDR1 MNHEY and CDR2 SMNVEV (reference sequence). The CDR3 nucleotides are TGTGCCAGCAGTTTCCGGGAATCACCCCTCCACTTT. This encodes CASSFRESPLHF.

V is TRBV7-6 and J is TRBJ2-5; 8 nucleotides match TRBD1. The V gene's germline CDR1 is SGHVS and CDR2 FNYEAQ. After removal of 1 base from V and 5 bases from J, the junction contained 3 bases not matched to a gene. The CDR3 runs to 14 residues. CDR3 in DNA: TGTGCCAGCAGCTTAGTTCAGGGGGCGGAGACCCAGTACTTC. Its protein is CASSLVQGAETQYF.

This chain uses TRBV30 with TRBJ2-3; 14 bases are shared with TRBD2. CDR1 is GTSNPN, CDR2 SVGIG, per germline (reference sequence). Trimming at V came to 0 bases and at J to 4 bases, leaving 12 bases not matched to a gene. The CDR3 runs 19 residues. CDR3 residues: CAWSVMTSGGAHPPDTQYF. CDR3 nucleotides: TGTGCCTGGAGTGTTATGACTAGCGGGGGGGCCCATCCACCAGATACGCAGTATTTT.

The chain uses TRBV9 and TRBJ2-1; 11 nucleotides align to TRBD2. Germline V gene data show CDR1 as SGDLS and CDR2 as YYNGEE. CDR3 size: 18 residues. After removal of 0 bases from V and 10 bases from J, the junction contained 15 bases not matched to a gene. The CDR3 DNA is TGTGCCAGCAGCGTAGTAGCTAGCGGGGGGTCTTCTCTCGGGGAGCAGTTCTTC. Translation: CASSVVASGGSSLGEQFF. The whole variable domain, filled in from reference TRBV9 and TRBJ2-1, reads DSGVTQTPKHLITATGQRVTLRCSPRSGDLSVYWYQQSLDQGLQFLIQYYNGEERAKGNILERFSAQQFPDLHSELNLSSLELGDSALYFCASSVVASGGSSLGEQFFGPGTRLTVL.

This chain links TRBV29-1 with TRBJ1-1; D is possibly TRBD1 (6 bases). Trimming stripped 5 bases from V and 5 bases from J, with 15 bases between. The V gene's germline CDR1 is SQVTM and CDR2 ANQGSEA. The CDR3 has 13 residues. The CDR3 nucleotides are TGCAGCGTTATCGTACAGGGTGGGACTGAAGCTTTCTTT. Protein: CSVIVQGGTEAFF.

The V call is TRBV28, the J call TRBJ1-1; D remains unclear. The V end was cut by 8 bases, the J end by 10 bases, with 8 bases between. Germline CDR1 and CDR2: MDHEN and SYDVKM. This CDR3 is built from 9 residues. The CDR3 spells CASGVGAFF. The CDR3 DNA reads as TGTGCCAGCGGGGTGGGAGCTTTCTTT.

This chain joins TRBV4-1 and TRBJ2-6, with 10 bases identical to TRBD1. The CDR3 contains 18 residues. J gave up 2 bases and V 3 bases, and 7 bases lay outside the gene matches. Germline loops: CDR1 MGHRA, CDR2 YSYEKL. The CDR3 DNA sequence: TGCGCCAGCAGCCACCCGGGACAGGGGAATACTGGGGCCAACGTCCTGACTTTC. This encodes CASSHPGQGNTGANVLTF.

The chain uses TRBV2 and TRBJ2-1; TRBD1 is a possible D gene (5 bases). Trimming cost V 2 bases and J 6 bases, with 11 bases left between them. Germline-derived CDR1 and CDR2 are SNHLY and FYNNEI. This CDR3 is 14 amino acids long. CDR3 amino acids: CASSELGPFNEQFF. The CDR3 nucleotides read TGTGCCAGCAGTGAATTGGGGCCATTCAATGAGCAGTTCTTC.

This chain joins TRBV27 and TRBJ1-5; the D is unclear. CDR1 and CDR2 (germline): MNHEY, SMNVEV (reference sequence). V lost 5 bases and J lost 8, with 16 bases in between. This CDR3 comprises 14 residues. DNA of the CDR3: TGTGCCAGCAGTCCTAGGAAGGCCCACGAGCCCCAGCATTTT. It translates to CASSPRKAHEPQHF.

This chain connects TRBV6-6 to TRBJ1-5; 7 bases fit TRBD1. CDR3 length: 15 amino acids. Germline lookup yields CDR1 MNHNY and CDR2 SVGAGI (reference sequence). V was clipped by 5 bases and J by 6 bases; unmatched bases: 10. In nucleotides, the CDR3 is TGTGCCAGCAGTAACTTAGGGGGCAGGGGTCAGCCCCAGCATTTT. Protein sequence: CASSNLGGRGQPQHF.

The V gene is TRBV28, the J gene TRBJ1-2; possibly TRBD1 for D (5 bases). V was shortened by 11 bases and J by 1 base, with 8 bases between the two germline ends. Per germline, CDR1 MDHEN and CDR2 SYDVKM. This CDR3 has 11 amino acids. CDR3 nucleotides: TGTGCCGTGGGGGGTAACTATGGCTACACCTTC. Encoded protein: CAVGGNYGYTF.

This clone was counted only a few times. CDR3 DNA: TGTGCCTGGAGCCTTGACAGCAATAGCAATCAGCCCCAGCATTTT. Encoded protein: CAWSLDSNSNQPQHF. The chain joins TRBV30 to TRBJ1-5; D perhaps matches TRBD1 (5 bases). The germline V gene encodes CDR1 GTSNPN and CDR2 SVGIG (reference sequence). This CDR3 has 15 residues. V lost 3 bases to trimming and J lost 0 bases, with 12 bases between them.

This clone was detected only a few times. The V call is TRBV4-2, the J call TRBJ2-5, with 7 nucleotides matching TRBD1. The CDR3 is 14 residues long. The V gene end was trimmed by 4 bases and the J gene end by 4 bases; junction bases not matched to a gene: 6. Germline V gives CDR1 LGHNA, CDR2 YNFKEQ. CDR3 in DNA: TGTGCCAGCAGCCGTACAGGGGAGACAGAGACCCAGTACTTC. Protein: CASSRTGETETQYF.

The chain recombines TRBV6-5 with TRBJ2-3, with 7 bases identical to TRBD1. The ends lost 5 bases at V and 6 bases at J; junction bases unmatched: 5. This CDR3 has 13 residues. Germline assignment: CDR1 MNHEY and CDR2 SVGAGI. The CDR3 nucleotides read TGTGCCAGCAGTCTAAGGGGGCTCGATACGCAGTATTTT. Protein sequence: CASSLRGLDTQYF.